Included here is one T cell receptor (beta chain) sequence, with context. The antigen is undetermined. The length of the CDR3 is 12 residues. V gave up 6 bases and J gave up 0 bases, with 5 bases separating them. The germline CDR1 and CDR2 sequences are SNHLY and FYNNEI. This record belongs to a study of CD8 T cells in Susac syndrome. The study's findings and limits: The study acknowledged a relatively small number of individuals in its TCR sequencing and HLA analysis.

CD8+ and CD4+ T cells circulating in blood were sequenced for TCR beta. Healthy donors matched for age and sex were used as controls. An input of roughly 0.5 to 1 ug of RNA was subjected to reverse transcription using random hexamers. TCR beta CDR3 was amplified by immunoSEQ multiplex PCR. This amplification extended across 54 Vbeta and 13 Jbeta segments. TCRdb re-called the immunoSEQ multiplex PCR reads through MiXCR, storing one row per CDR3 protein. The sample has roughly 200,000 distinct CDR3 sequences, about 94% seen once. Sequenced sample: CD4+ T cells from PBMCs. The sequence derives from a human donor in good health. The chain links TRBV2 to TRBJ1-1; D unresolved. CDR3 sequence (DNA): TGTGCCAGCAGCGTCCTGAACACTGAAGCTTTCTTT. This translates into CASSVLNTEAFF.